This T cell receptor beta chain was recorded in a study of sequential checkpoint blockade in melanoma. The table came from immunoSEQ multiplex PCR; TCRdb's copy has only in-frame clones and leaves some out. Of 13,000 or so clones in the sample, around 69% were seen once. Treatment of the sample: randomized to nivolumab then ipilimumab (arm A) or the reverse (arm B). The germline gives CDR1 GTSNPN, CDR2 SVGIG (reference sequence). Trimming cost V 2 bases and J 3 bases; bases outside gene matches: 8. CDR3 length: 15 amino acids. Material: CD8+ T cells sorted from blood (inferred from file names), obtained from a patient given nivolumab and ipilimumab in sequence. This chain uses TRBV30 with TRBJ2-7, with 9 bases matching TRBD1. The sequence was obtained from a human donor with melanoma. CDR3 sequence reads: CAWSNRDRVGYEQYF. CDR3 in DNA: TGTGCCTGGAGTAACCGGGACAGGGTAGGCTACGAGCAGTACTTC.